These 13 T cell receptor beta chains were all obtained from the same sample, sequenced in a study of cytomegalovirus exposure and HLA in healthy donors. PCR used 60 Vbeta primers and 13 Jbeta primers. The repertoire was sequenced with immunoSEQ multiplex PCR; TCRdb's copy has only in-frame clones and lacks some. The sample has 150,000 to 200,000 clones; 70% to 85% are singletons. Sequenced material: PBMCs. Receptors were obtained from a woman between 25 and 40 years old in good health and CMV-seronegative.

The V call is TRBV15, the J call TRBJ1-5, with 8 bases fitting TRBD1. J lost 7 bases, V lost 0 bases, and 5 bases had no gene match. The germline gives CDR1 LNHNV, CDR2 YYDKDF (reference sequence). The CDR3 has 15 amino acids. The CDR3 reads CATSRDRGHRQPQHF. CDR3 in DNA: TGTGCCACCAGCAGAGACAGGGGGCATCGGCAGCCCCAGCATTTT.

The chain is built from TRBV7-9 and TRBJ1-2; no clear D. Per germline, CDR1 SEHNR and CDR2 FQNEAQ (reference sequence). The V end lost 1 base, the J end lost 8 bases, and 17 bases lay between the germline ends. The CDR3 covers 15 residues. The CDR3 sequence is CASSLGREKPRGYTF. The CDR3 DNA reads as TGTGCCAGCAGCTTAGGTCGGGAAAAACCCCGGGGCTACACCTTC. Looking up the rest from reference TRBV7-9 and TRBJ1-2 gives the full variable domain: DTGVSQNPRHKITKRGQNVTFRCDPISEHNRLYWYRQTLGQGPEFLTYFQNEAQLEKSRLLSDRFSAERPKGSFSTLEIQRTEQGDSAMYLCASSLGREKPRGYTFGSGTRLTVV.

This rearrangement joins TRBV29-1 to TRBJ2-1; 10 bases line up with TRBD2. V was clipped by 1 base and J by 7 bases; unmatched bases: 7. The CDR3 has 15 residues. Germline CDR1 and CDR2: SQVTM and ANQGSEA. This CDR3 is CSVEGLAGVWNEQFF. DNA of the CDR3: TGCAGCGTTGAAGGTCTAGCGGGGGTTTGGAATGAGCAGTTCTTC.

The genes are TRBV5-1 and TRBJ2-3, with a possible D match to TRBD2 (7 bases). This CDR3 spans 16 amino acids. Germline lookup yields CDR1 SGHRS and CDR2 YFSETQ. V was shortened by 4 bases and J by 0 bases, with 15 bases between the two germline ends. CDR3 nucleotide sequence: TGCGCCAGCAGCCCGAGGGGGGGTACTAGCACAGATACGCAGTATTTT. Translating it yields CASSPRGGTSTDTQYF.

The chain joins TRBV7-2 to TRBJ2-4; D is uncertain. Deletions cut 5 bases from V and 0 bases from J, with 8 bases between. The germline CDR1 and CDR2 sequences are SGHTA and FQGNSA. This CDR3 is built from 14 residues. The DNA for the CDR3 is TGTGCCAGCAGCATAACTCTAGCCAAAAACATTCAGTACTTC. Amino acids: CASSITLAKNIQYF.

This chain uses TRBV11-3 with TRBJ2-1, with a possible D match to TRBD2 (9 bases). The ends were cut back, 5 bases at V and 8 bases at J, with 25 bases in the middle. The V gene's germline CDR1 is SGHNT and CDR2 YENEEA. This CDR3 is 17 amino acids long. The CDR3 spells CASSAGGGRAFRDEQFF. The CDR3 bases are TGTGCCAGCAGCGCAGGGGGCGGGAGGGCCTTTAGAGATGAGCAGTTCTTC.

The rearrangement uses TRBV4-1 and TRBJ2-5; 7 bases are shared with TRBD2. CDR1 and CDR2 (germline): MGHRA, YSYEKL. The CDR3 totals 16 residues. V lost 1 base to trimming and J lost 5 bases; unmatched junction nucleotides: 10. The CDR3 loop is CASSQGRTRMAETQYF. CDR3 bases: TGCGCCAGCAGCCAAGGCCGGACTAGGATGGCGGAGACCCAGTACTTC.

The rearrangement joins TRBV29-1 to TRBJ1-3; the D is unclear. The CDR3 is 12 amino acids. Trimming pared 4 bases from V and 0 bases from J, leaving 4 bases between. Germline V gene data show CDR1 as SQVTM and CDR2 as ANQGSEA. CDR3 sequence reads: CSVASSGNTIYF. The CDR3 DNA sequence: TGCAGCGTTGCATCCTCTGGAAACACCATATATTTT.

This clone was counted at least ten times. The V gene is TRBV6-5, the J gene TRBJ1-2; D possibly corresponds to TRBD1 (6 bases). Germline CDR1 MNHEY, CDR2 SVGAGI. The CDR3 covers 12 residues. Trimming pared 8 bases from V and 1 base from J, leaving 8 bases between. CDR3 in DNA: TGTGCCAGCGGACAGTATAACTATGGCTACACCTTC. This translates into CASGQYNYGYTF.

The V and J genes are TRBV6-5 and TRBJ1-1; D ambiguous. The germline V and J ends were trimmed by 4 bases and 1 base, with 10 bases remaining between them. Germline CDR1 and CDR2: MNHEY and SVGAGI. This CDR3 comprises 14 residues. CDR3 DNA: TGTGCCAGCAGTTTTTCCGAGGGGAACACTGAAGCTTTCTTT. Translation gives CASSFSEGNTEAFF.

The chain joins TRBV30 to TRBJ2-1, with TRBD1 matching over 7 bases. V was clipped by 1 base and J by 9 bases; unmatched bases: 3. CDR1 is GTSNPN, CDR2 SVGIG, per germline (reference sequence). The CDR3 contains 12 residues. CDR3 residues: CAWSDRGGEQFF. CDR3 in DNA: TGTGCCTGGAGTGACAGGGGCGGTGAGCAGTTCTTC.

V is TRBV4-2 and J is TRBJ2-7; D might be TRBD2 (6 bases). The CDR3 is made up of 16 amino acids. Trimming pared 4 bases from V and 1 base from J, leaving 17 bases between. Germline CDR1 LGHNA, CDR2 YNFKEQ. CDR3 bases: TGTGCCAGCAGCCCCTCAGGGAGGAAGGGGTCCTACGAGCAGTACTTC. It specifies CASSPSGRKGSYEQYF.

The CDR3 coding sequence is TGTGCCAGCAGCTTAGTACGGGAGACCCAGTACTTC. Translating it yields CASSLVRETQYF. The V and J genes are TRBV7-2 and TRBJ2-5; the D is unclear. V was cut by 1 base and J by 5 bases, with 5 bases left in between. Germline loops: CDR1 SGHTA, CDR2 FQGNSA. The CDR3 has 12 residues.